This T cell receptor beta chain was observed in a study of blood T cell repertoires in COVID-19. Study-level information: The origin of the acute and convalescent COVID-19 samples was the United States, Italy and Spain.

The germline V gene encodes CDR1 SGHNT and CDR2 YYREEE (reference sequence). The CDR3 sequence is 16 residues long. Trimming removed 2 bases from V and 4 bases from J; junction bases left unmatched: 11. The method was immunoSEQ multiplex PCR; TCRdb's version includes in-frame clones alone and lacks a portion of them. The sample records 210,000 or so clones, less than 85% being singletons. Sequencing used peripheral blood. The genes are TRBV5-4 and TRBJ1-1, with 7 bases fitting TRBD1. The clonotype was recovered from a middle-aged man who had recovered from COVID-19. CDR3 amino acids: CASSFGTARGGTEAFF. The CDR3 coding sequence is TGTGCCAGCAGCTTCGGGACAGCCCGGGGGGGCACTGAAGCTTTCTTT. Full variable domain (remainder filled in from reference TRBV5-4 and TRBJ1-1): ETGVTQSPTHLIKTRGQQVTLRCSSQSGHNTVSWYQQALGQGPQFIFQYYREEENGRGNFPPRFSGLQFPNYSSELNVNALELDDSALYLCASSFGTARGGTEAFFGQGTRLTVV.